This T cell receptor beta chain was identified in a study of cytomegalovirus exposure and HLA in healthy donors. Study findings and constraints: Accurate prediction of HLA-A and HLA-B alleles (for most subjects) was reportedly achieved from TCR beta sequences. Links to common viral pathogens appeared, in a later analysis, for several of the most significant clusters.

In the PCR, 60 Vbeta and 13 Jbeta primers were used. The protocol was immunoSEQ multiplex PCR, while the TCRdb copy is restricted to in-frame clones and leaves out a portion. The sample includes some 200,000 clones, over 65% of them seen just once. Germline V gene sequence: CDR1 PRHDT, CDR2 FYEKMQ (reference sequence). V gave up 2 bases and J gave up 2 bases, with 21 bases separating them. CDR3 size: 19 residues. Concerning this clone: Its antigen is not identified.

Unrecorded immune exposures were likely, despite nominal health at sampling. The source is an older woman in good health and CMV-seropositive. The material sequenced was PBMCs. The chain employs TRBV13 and TRBJ2-2; D perhaps matches TRBD2 (5 bases). The CDR3 is CASSLTVNLGEHNTGELFF. CDR3 nucleotide sequence: TGTGCCAGCAGCTTAACGGTCAACCTCGGGGAGCACAACACCGGGGAGCTGTTTTTT.